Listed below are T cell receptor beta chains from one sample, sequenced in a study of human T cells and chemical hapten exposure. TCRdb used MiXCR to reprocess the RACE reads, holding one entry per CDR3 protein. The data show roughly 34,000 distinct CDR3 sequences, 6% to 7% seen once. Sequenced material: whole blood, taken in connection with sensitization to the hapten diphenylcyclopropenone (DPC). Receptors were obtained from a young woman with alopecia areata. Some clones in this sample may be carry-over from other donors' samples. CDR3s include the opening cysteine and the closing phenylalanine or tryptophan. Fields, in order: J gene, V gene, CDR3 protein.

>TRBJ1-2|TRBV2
CASSIRGYYGYTF
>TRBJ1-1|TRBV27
CASSLLSGGAEAFF
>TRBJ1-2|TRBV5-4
CASSLVDGVDYGYTF
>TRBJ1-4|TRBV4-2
CASSQEEDLATNEKLFF
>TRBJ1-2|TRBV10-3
CAISEQVRSYGYTF
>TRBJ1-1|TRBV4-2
CASSPGVGAGEAFF
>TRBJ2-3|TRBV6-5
CASSYSRSFSTDTQYF
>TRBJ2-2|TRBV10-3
CAISDRDRLNTGELFF
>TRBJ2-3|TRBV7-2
CASSLVGLAGVNTDTQYF
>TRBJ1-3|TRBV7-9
CASSPGAQGNTIYF
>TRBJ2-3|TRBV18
CASSQGQNTDTQYF
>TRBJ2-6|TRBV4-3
CASSQESGGRDYLTAGANVLTF
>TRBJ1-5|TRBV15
CATSRPEGANQPQHF
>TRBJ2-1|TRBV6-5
CASSLAGGNNEQFF
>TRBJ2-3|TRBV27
CASSLYAGASSTDTQYF
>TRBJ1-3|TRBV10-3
CAISGGRVSGNTIYF
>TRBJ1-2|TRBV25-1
CASSPQGLNYGYTF
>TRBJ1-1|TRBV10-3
CAISESGSSWAFF
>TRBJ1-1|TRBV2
CASSDVGGAEAFF
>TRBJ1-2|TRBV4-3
CASSQGSPNYGYTF
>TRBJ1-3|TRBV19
CASSAPQGFSGNTIYF
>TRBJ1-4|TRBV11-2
CASSLGPARAGTNEKLFF
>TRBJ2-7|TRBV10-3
CAISAPASGGHAYEQYF
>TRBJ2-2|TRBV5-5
CASSPGGGGRGELFF
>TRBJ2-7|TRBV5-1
CASSLGASREQYF
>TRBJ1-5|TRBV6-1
CASSLTRRGVRQPQHF
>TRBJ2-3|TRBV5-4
CASSLRVAGGSTDTQYF
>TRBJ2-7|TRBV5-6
CASSPLTGSYEQYF
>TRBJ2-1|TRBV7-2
CASSLVSYNEQFF
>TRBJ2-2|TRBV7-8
CASSLGGFGELFF
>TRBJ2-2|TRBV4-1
CASSTRTVLNTGELFF
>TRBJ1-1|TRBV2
CASSVSGAEAFF
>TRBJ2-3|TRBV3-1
CASSHLTGEQYF
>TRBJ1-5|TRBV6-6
CASSYLPGQGVRGKHQPQHF
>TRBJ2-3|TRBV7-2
CASSLAGLSFVTDTQYF
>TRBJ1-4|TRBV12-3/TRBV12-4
CASSLGEKLFF
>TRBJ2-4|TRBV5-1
CASSLVGSSGDIQYF
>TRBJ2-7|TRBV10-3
CAISESQDRGHEQYF
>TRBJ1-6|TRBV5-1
CASSFRDSLNSPLHF
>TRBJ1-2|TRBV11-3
CASSPRASTYGYTF
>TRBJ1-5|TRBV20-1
CSVRSGYSNQPQHF
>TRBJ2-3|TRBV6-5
CASRRTGPTDTQYF